The entry that follows covers one T cell receptor beta chain sequence. Its specificity is not known. These data are taken from a study of Tregs in tolerant kidney transplant recipients. V lost 5 bases, J lost 1 base, and 2 bases stayed unmatched. The CDR3 spans 14 residues. CDR1 is SEHNR, CDR2 FQNEAQ, per germline (reference sequence). Sequencing was performed with immunoSEQ multiplex PCR; in TCRdb, only in-frame clones are kept and a portion is missing. The top ten hold roughly 4% of the sample, which has tens of thousands of clones, roughly 84% seen once. Regarding the study as a whole: Validation in larger populations is needed because few patients were studied.

The chain uses TRBV7-9 and TRBJ2-5; TRBD2 matches 9 bases. The sequence was obtained from a human donor in good health. The specimen was CD4+ T cells from blood. The CDR3 loop reads CASSRGLAQETQYF. In nucleotides, the CDR3 is TGTGCCAGCAGCCGGGGACTAGCCCAAGAGACCCAGTACTTC.